The 11 T cell receptor beta chains below were found in one sample sequenced in a study of control samples from healthy donors and cancer patients. TCRdb keeps only in-frame clones here, not all; method: immunoSEQ multiplex PCR. Among just over 50,000 clones listed, about 90% were seen once. Sequencing input: PBMCs. These receptors all come from a man between 50 and 59 years old with head and neck cancer.

The chain recombines TRBV6-2 or TRBV6-3 with TRBJ2-1, with D possibly TRBD2 on 7 matching bases. The CDR3 covers 13 residues. Germline V gene lookup returns CDR1 MNHEY and CDR2 SVGEGT. Between the trimmed V and J ends, which lost 5 bases and 8 bases, there was a span of 13 bases. The CDR3 protein is CASSHPGGHEQFF. CDR3 bases: TGTGCCAGCAGTCACCCCGGGGGGCATGAGCAGTTCTTC.

The rearrangement joins TRBV5-4 to TRBJ2-5, with D perhaps TRBD1 (6 bases). This CDR3 region has 15 residues. With 4 bases removed from V and 2 bases from J, the gap between germline ends came to 15 bases. Germline V gene sequence: CDR1 SGHNT, CDR2 YYREEE (reference sequence). The CDR3 DNA sequence: TGTGCCAGCAGCGTCCAGGACAGACCACAAGAGACCCAGTACTTC. Its translation is CASSVQDRPQETQYF.

V is TRBV5-5 and J is TRBJ2-7; the D is unclear. V was pared by 4 bases and J by 6 bases, with 23 bases between. The CDR3 runs 16 residues. Germline assignment: CDR1 SGHKS and CDR2 YYEKEE (reference sequence). The CDR3 sequence: CASSATQGSVRGEQYF. For the CDR3, the DNA is TGTGCCAGCAGCGCTACCCAAGGGTCAGTGAGAGGCGAGCAGTACTTC.

CDR3 in DNA: TGTGCCAGCAGCCGAGGACAGGGTGGCTACGAGCAGTACTTC. It is translated as CASSRGQGGYEQYF. J is TRBJ2-7 and V is TRBV5-5; TRBD1 aligns across 8 bases. The length of the CDR3 is 14 residues. Germline CDR1 reads SGHKS; CDR2 reads YYEKEE (reference sequence). Unmatched junction bases numbered 6, after V lost 4 bases and J lost 3 bases.

This clone was seen once. This rearrangement joins TRBV6-4 to TRBJ2-3; maybe TRBD2 (6 bases). The V gene lost 0 bases and the J gene lost 2 bases, with 12 bases spanning the gap. The CDR3 has 16 amino acids. CDR1 and CDR2 from the germline V gene are MRHNA and SNTAGT. CDR3 nucleotide sequence: TGTGCCAGCAGTGACTCGAGCAGCGGGCCCACAGATACGCAGTATTTT. Encoded protein: CASSDSSSGPTDTQYF.

The rearrangement uses TRBV28 and TRBJ2-1; 13 bases line up with TRBD2. V was clipped by 2 bases and J by 5 bases; unmatched bases: 0. The germline V gene has CDR1 MDHEN and CDR2 SYDVKM. The CDR3 extends over 15 amino acids. The CDR3 DNA follows: TGTGCCAGCAGTTTAGGACTAGCGGGGGACAATGAGCAGTTCTTC. It encodes CASSLGLAGDNEQFF.

The chain carries TRBV27 and TRBJ1-1; TRBD1 matches 10 bases. This CDR3 has 16 amino acids. With V trimmed by 7 bases and J by 3 bases, 11 bases remained unmatched. Germline CDR1 and CDR2: MNHEY and SMNVEV (reference sequence). For the CDR3, the DNA is TGTGCCAGCAAGAGGACAGGGGGTCTTCGTGACACTGAAGCTTTCTTT. Its protein product is CASKRTGGLRDTEAFF.

This sequence joins TRBV7-2 and TRBJ2-3, with D possibly being TRBD1 or TRBD2 (5 bases each). The V and J ends lost 11 bases and 4 bases respectively, with 13 bases between them. The CDR3 is 12 amino acids. Germline V CDR1 and CDR2: SGHTA, FQGNSA. For the CDR3, the DNA is TGTGCCGGATCAGGGAGTGCAGATACGCAGTATTTT. It is translated as CAGSGSADTQYF.

The chain has TRBV28 and TRBJ2-5; 7 nucleotides line up with TRBD1. From germline, CDR1 is MDHEN and CDR2 SYDVKM. This CDR3 has 14 amino acids. Unmatched junction bases numbered 6, after V lost 4 bases and J lost 4 bases. The CDR3 is CASSSGPGGETQYF. The CDR3 DNA reads TGTGCCAGCAGTTCAGGACCAGGGGGAGAGACCCAGTACTTC.

This chain links TRBV28 with TRBJ1-2; D gene ambiguous. This CDR3 region has 13 residues. Germline V gives CDR1 MDHEN, CDR2 SYDVKM. V lost 5 bases and J 1 base, leaving 8 bases between the germline ends. The CDR3 coding sequence is TGTGCCAGCAGTCTAGGGCGTAACTATGGCTACACCTTC. This gives the protein CASSLGRNYGYTF.

The chain employs TRBV6-5 and TRBJ1-3; TRBD1 might be the D (5 bases). The length of the CDR3 is 16 residues. Germline CDR1 is MNHEY and CDR2 is SVGAGI. The ends were cut back, 0 bases at V and 2 bases at J, with 11 bases in the middle. CDR3 sequence (DNA): TGTGCCAGCAGTTACTCCCCTGCCAGGGCTGGAAACACCATATATTTT. It specifies CASSYSPARAGNTIYF.